This is a list of T cell receptor beta chains from one sample in a study of beta chain features in type 1 diabetes. Only in-frame clones appear in the TCRdb table, and some are missing; sequencing was by immunoSEQ multiplex PCR. The sample lists about 120,000 clones; about a sixth were seen once. The sample taken for sequencing was central memory CD4+ T cells from blood. The receptors were gathered from a man aged 25-45 years with type 1 diabetes. CDR3s include the opening cysteine and the closing phenylalanine or tryptophan.

v_call: TRBV29-1; cdr3_aa: CSASRPETNEKLFF
v_call: TRBV18; cdr3_aa: CASSPGTKDYEQYF
v_call: TRBV4-3; cdr3_aa: CASSQDLGYNEQFF
v_call: TRBV5-6; cdr3_aa: CASSFSAEQYF
v_call: TRBV2; cdr3_aa: CASSEVRDAGELFF
v_call: TRBV11-2; cdr3_aa: CASSLGTHSYEQYF
v_call: TRBV6-5; cdr3_aa: CASSYRAGGDEQYF
v_call: TRBV28; cdr3_aa: CASSGGPLGLAGGLTYEQYF
v_call: TRBV30; cdr3_aa: CACQESMGAYTEAFF
v_call: TRBV5-4; cdr3_aa: CASSSIPNEQFF
v_call: TRBV7-8; cdr3_aa: CASSQSRLMDKSIQYF
v_call: TRBV2; cdr3_aa: CASSQGQGVSTEAFF
v_call: TRBV25-1; cdr3_aa: CASSSRDRGFNEQFF
v_call: TRBV27; cdr3_aa: CASSRGQGSSGANVLTF
v_call: TRBV10-3; cdr3_aa: CAISRQGAFDEQYF
v_call: TRBV7-3; cdr3_aa: CASSLGAGRLFF
v_call: TRBV7-9; cdr3_aa: CASSLGQGGYNEQFF
v_call: TRBV14; cdr3_aa: CASSQGQLSGANVLTF
v_call: TRBV14; cdr3_aa: CASSRPNEKLFF
v_call: TRBV19; cdr3_aa: CASSIYGTASPFF
v_call: TRBV28; cdr3_aa: CASMVGTEAFF
v_call: TRBV7-2; cdr3_aa: CASSPAVYQLQETQYF
v_call: TRBV5-6; cdr3_aa: CASRFGTSEETQYF
v_call: TRBV2; cdr3_aa: CASIRDSYNEQFF
v_call: TRBV23-1; cdr3_aa: CASSQSPNQPQHF
v_call: TRBV7-9; cdr3_aa: CASSRDQNTEAFF
v_call: TRBV9; cdr3_aa: CASSVDLAGGLGTDTQYF
v_call: TRBV5-6; cdr3_aa: CASSGGSRPYNEQFF
v_call: TRBV7-9; cdr3_aa: CASSTGAPSRQYF
v_call: TRBV7-9; cdr3_aa: CASSWGGLETQYF
v_call: TRBV7-9; cdr3_aa: CASSSMYGYTF
v_call: TRBV7-2; cdr3_aa: CASSPGGASYQPQHF
v_call: TRBV6-6; cdr3_aa: CASSYSLQMNTEAFF
v_call: TRBV4-1; cdr3_aa: CASSLPAQGPYGYTF
v_call: TRBV29-1; cdr3_aa: CSVGALGSNEKLFF
v_call: TRBV28; cdr3_aa: CASSRGEGLYGYTF
v_call: TRBV6-5; cdr3_aa: CASSYSGNWDNFGYTF
v_call: TRBV13; cdr3_aa: CASSPPAGGPTDTQYF
v_call: TRBV6-1; cdr3_aa: CASRRDTEAFF
v_call: TRBV4-2; cdr3_aa: CASSQVTGGTNYGYTF